A selection of T cell receptor beta chains follows, all from one sample in a study of regulatory T cells in long-lasting Graves disease. Each CDR3 protein gets one entry after TCRdb re-called the multiplex PCR reads with MiXCR. The sample consists of 350,000 to 450,000 distinct CDR3 sequences, 12% of them appearing once. A further study also used this sample, focusing on T cells in Graves' hyperthyroidism and ophthalmopathy.

Sequenced material: peripheral blood mononuclear cells (PBMCs), taken at new diagnosis, from a patient treated with antithyroid drugs. These receptors were taken from a woman aged 18-29 years with Graves disease. Each CDR3 is given with its conserved first and last residue. The D gene is left open where the match is weak. Clone size is given for some rows only: seen once, a few or many times, or a class if the clone is expanded.

size: many; V: TRBV3-1; J: TRBJ1-2; D: NA; CDR3: CASSPRKSRLNYGYTF; DNA: TGTGCCAGCAGCCCCCGGAAGTCCCGACTTAACTATGGCTACACCTTC
size: many; V: TRBV28; J: TRBJ2-3; D: NA; CDR3: CASSTSGRENTDTQYF; DNA: TGTGCCAGCAGTACCTCGGGCCGGGAGAATACAGATACGCAGTATTTT
size: NA; V: TRBV7-9; J: TRBJ1-4; D: NA; CDR3: CASSLAGQYNEKLFF; DNA: TGTGCCAGCAGCTTAGCAGGACAGTATAATGAAAAACTGTTTTTT
size: many; V: TRBV20-1; J: TRBJ1-1; D: NA; CDR3: CSARDGQGQNTEAFF; DNA: TGCAGTGCTAGAGATGGGCAGGGGCAGAACACTGAAGCTTTCTTT
size: few; V: TRBV19; J: TRBJ1-5; D: NA; CDR3: CASSMEGRTNQPQHF; DNA: TGTGCCAGTAGTATGGAAGGTCGTACCAATCAGCCCCAGCATTTT
size: few; V: TRBV9; J: TRBJ2-4; D: NA; CDR3: CASSVGPILSNIQYF; DNA: TGTGCCAGCAGCGTAGGGCCGATCTTGAGCAACATTCAGTACTTC
size: NA; V: TRBV27; J: TRBJ2-7; D: NA; CDR3: CASSYRFRYEQYF; DNA: TGTGCCAGCAGTTATAGGTTTCGCTACGAGCAGTACTTC
size: many; V: TRBV19; J: TRBJ2-2; D: TRBD2; CDR3: CASLPGLAGGPYLNTGELFF; DNA: TGTGCCAGTCTCCCGGGACTAGCGGGAGGGCCCTATTTGAACACCGGGGAGCTGTTTTTT
size: many; V: TRBV14; J: TRBJ1-2; D: TRBD1; CDR3: CASSHFDRADGYTF; DNA: TGTGCCAGCAGCCATTTCGACAGGGCGGATGGCTACACCTTC
size: few; V: TRBV4-1; J: TRBJ1-1; D: NA; CDR3: CASSHLTDKTGSHTEAFF; DNA: TGCGCCAGCAGCCACCTGACCGACAAAACAGGGTCGCACACTGAAGCTTTCTTT
size: NA; V: TRBV7-6; J: TRBJ2-2; D: NA; CDR3: CASSLISVSGELFF; DNA: TGTGCCAGCAGCTTAATTAGTGTGTCCGGGGAGCTGTTTTTT
size: few; V: TRBV7-8; J: TRBJ2-4; D: NA; CDR3: CASSFLAKNIQYF; DNA: TGTGCCAGCAGCTTCCTCGCCAAAAACATTCAGTACTTC
size: many; V: TRBV6-1; J: TRBJ1-5; D: TRBD1; CDR3: CATLGQGVYQPQHF; DNA: TGTGCCACCTTGGGACAGGGGGTGTATCAGCCCCAGCATTTT
size: many; V: TRBV18; J: TRBJ1-2; D: NA; CDR3: CASSPDPNYGYTF; DNA: TGTGCCAGCTCACCCGACCCTAACTATGGCTACACCTTC
size: many; V: TRBV20-1; J: TRBJ1-2; D: NA; CDR3: CSPRGPTAVAYGYTF; DNA: TGCAGTCCCCGGGGGCCAACAGCGGTAGCCTATGGCTACACCTTC
size: NA; V: TRBV5-4; J: TRBJ2-1; D: NA; CDR3: CASSLEVVGEQFF; DNA: TGTGCCAGCAGCTTGGAGGTGGTTGGTGAGCAGTTCTTC
size: NA; V: TRBV12-3/TRBV12-4; J: TRBJ2-7; D: NA; CDR3: CASSSSRSPYF; DNA: TGTGCCAGCAGTTCAAGCCGTTCTCCGTACTTC
size: NA; V: TRBV29-1; J: TRBJ2-3; D: TRBD2; CDR3: CSGRGLAGYSTDTQYF; DNA: TGCAGCGGCAGAGGACTAGCGGGATATAGCACAGATACGCAGTATTTT
size: many; V: TRBV27; J: TRBJ2-1; D: NA; CDR3: CASSLAGAHEQFF; DNA: TGTGCCAGCAGTTTAGCGGGGGCACATGAGCAGTTCTTC
size: many; V: TRBV7-2; J: TRBJ1-2; D: NA; CDR3: CASSLEGSSDGYTF; DNA: TGTGCCAGCAGCTTAGAAGGGTCTTCCGACGGCTACACCTTC
size: many; V: TRBV7-3; J: TRBJ2-2; D: NA; CDR3: CASSLIGTGELFF; DNA: TGTGCCAGCAGCTTAATCGGCACCGGGGAGCTGTTTTTT
size: many; V: TRBV12-3/TRBV12-4; J: TRBJ1-1; D: NA; CDR3: CASSSTGSTEAFF; DNA: TGTGCCAGCAGTTCAACAGGAAGCACTGAAGCTTTCTTT
size: many; V: TRBV6-1; J: TRBJ1-1; D: TRBD1; CDR3: CASSPTRDRAEAFF; DNA: TGTGCCAGCAGCCCGACCCGGGACAGGGCTGAAGCTTTCTTT
size: once; V: TRBV5-1; J: TRBJ1-1; D: NA; CDR3: CASSHRTWGRNTEAFF; DNA: TGTGCCAGCAGCCATCGGACGTGGGGGCGAAACACTGAAGCTTTCTTT
size: many; V: TRBV28; J: TRBJ2-1; D: TRBD2; CDR3: CASSFERGISYNEQFF; DNA: TGTGCCAGCAGTTTCGAGCGGGGCATCTCCTACAATGAGCAGTTCTTC
size: many; V: TRBV24-1; J: TRBJ2-1; D: NA; CDR3: CATSGGEPIGNEQFF; DNA: TGTGCCACCAGTGGTGGGGAACCGATCGGCAATGAGCAGTTCTTC
size: many; V: TRBV2; J: TRBJ2-7; D: NA; CDR3: CASRVLYEQYF; DNA: TGTGCCAGCAGGGTTCTCTACGAGCAGTACTTC
size: many; V: TRBV18; J: TRBJ1-2; D: NA; CDR3: CASSPFRGDQNGYTF; DNA: TGTGCCAGCTCACCATTCAGGGGCGACCAAAATGGCTACACCTTC
size: NA; V: TRBV18; J: TRBJ2-2; D: NA; CDR3: CASSPKRATGELFF; DNA: TGTGCCAGCTCACCTAAGAGGGCCACCGGGGAGCTGTTTTTT
size: NA; V: TRBV12-3/TRBV12-4; J: TRBJ2-1; D: NA; CDR3: CASSPRWGRSHYNEQFF; DNA: TGTGCCAGCAGTCCTAGATGGGGGCGATCTCACTACAATGAGCAGTTCTTC
size: many; V: TRBV20-1; J: TRBJ2-5; D: NA; CDR3: CSARAYILGAGETQYF; DNA: TGCAGTGCTAGAGCCTATATTCTAGGGGCCGGAGAGACCCAGTACTTC
size: NA; V: TRBV4-3; J: TRBJ1-3; D: NA; CDR3: CASSQERYNSGNTIYF; DNA: TGCGCCAGCAGCCAAGAAAGGTACAACTCTGGAAACACCATATATTTT
size: NA; V: TRBV7-9; J: TRBJ1-1; D: NA; CDR3: CASSPDLDRLRAFF; DNA: TGTGCCAGCAGCCCGGACCTCGACAGGTTGAGGGCTTTCTTT
size: many; V: TRBV6-2/TRBV6-3; J: TRBJ2-1; D: NA; CDR3: CASSNGPNNEQFF; DNA: TGTGCCAGCAGTAACGGACCAAACAATGAGCAGTTCTTC
size: many; V: TRBV11-2; J: TRBJ2-1; D: NA; CDR3: CASSAGTLKHNEQFF; DNA: TGTGCCAGCAGCGCCGGGACACTGAAACACAATGAGCAGTTCTTC
size: many; V: TRBV11-2; J: TRBJ1-2; D: NA; CDR3: CASSLSLWGYTF; DNA: TGTGCCAGCAGCTTAAGCCTTTGGGGCTACACCTTC
size: NA; V: TRBV20-1; J: TRBJ2-5; D: TRBD1; CDR3: CSARGPFQGAGETQYF; DNA: TGCAGTGCTAGAGGGCCCTTCCAGGGGGCCGGGGAGACCCAGTACTTC
size: few; V: TRBV7-9; J: TRBJ1-4; D: NA; CDR3: CASSFNVENERLFF; DNA: TGTGCCAGCAGCTTTAACGTCGAGAATGAAAGACTGTTTTTT
size: many; V: TRBV7-3; J: TRBJ2-5; D: NA; CDR3: CASSPMGAEETQYF; DNA: TGTGCCAGCAGTCCTATGGGCGCGGAAGAGACCCAGTACTTC